The source of this T cell receptor beta chain is a study of shared clonotypes between healthy human individuals. Study-wide background: The donor group consisted of a couple of women and three men, aged 18 to 49. Three CD4 naive, three CD4 memory, two CD8 naive and one CD8 memory plate were used per donor.

General study findings and limits: A few donors shared approximately 5% of their naive CD4 clonotypes.

Genomic DNA belonging to each subset was distributed in equal measure over several immunoSEQ plates. Clones were read by immunoSEQ multiplex PCR, and TCRdb kept only the in-frame ones, dropping some. There are over 150,000 clones in the sample; approximately 70% occur only once, and about 9.4% lies in the top ten. This CDR3 is built from 15 residues. Trimming removed 0 bases at V and 1 base at J, with 7 bases between. From germline, CDR1 is SEHNR and CDR2 FQNEAQ (reference sequence). In the case of this clone: Its antigen is not known.

Sequencing was done on a sample of memory CD4+ T cells sorted from blood. Documented subset: CD45RA-negative fraction. J is TRBJ1-5 and V is TRBV7-9; no clear D. The sequence was collected from a young man in good health. The CDR3 DNA reads TGTGCCAGCAGCTTAGCGGGCCGGAGCAATCAGCCCCAGCATTTT. The encoded protein is CASSLAGRSNQPQHF. Full variable domain (outside the CDR3, taken from reference TRBV7-9 and TRBJ1-5): DTGVSQNPRHKITKRGQNVTFRCDPISEHNRLYWYRQTLGQGPEFLTYFQNEAQLEKSRLLSDRFSAERPKGSFSTLEIQRTEQGDSAMYLCASSLAGRSNQPQHFGDGTRLSIL.